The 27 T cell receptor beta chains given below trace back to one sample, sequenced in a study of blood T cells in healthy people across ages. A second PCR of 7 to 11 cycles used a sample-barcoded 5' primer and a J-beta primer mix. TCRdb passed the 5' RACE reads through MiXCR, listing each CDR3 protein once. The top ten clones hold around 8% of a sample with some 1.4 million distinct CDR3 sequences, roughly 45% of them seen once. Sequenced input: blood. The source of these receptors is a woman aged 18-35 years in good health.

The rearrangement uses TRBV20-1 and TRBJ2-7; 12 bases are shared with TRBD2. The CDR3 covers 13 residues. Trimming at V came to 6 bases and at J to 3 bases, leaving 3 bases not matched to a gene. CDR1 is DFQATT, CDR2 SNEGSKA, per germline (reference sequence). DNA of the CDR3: TGCAGTGCCCCGACTAGCGGGAGCTACGAGCAGTACTTC. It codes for CSAPTSGSYEQYF.

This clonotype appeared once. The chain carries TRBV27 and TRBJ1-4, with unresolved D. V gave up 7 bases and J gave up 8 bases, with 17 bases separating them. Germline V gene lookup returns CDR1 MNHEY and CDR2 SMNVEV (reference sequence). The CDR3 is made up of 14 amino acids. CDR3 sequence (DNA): TGTGCCAGCACCTCACTAAGGCAGGAAGAAAAACTGTTTTTT. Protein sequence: CASTSLRQEEKLFF.

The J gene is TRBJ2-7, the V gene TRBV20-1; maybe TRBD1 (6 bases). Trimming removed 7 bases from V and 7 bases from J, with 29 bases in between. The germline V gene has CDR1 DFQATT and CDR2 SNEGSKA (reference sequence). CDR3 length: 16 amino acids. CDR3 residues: CSVRGSQGNSYNEQYF. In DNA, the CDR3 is TGCAGTGTGAGGGGGAGCCAAGGAAATTCCTACAATGAGCAGTACTTC.

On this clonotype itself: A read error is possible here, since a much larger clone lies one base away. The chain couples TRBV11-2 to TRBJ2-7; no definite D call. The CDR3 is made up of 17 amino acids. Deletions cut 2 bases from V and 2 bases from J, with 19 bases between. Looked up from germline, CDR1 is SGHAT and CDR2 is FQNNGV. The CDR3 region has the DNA TGTGCCAGCAGCTTAAGTTATGGAGCCGGCTATCCCTACGAGCAGTACTTC. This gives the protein CASSLSYGAGYPYEQYF.

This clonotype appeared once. The DNA for the CDR3 is TGTGCCAGCAGTGCGGATTTTGGTAATGAGCAGTTCTTC. It is translated as CASSADFGNEQFF. The V gene is TRBV6-5, the J gene TRBJ2-1; no definite D call. The germline V gene encodes CDR1 MNHEY and CDR2 SVGAGI. The CDR3 is 13 residues long. Trimming shortened V by 5 bases and J by 7 bases, and 12 bases separated the two germline ends.

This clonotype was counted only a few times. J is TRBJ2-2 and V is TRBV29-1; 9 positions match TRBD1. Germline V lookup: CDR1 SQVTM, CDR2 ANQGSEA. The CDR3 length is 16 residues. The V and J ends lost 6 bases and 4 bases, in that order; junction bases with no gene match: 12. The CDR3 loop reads CSVDPGTGLSTGELFF. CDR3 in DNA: TGCAGCGTAGACCCTGGGACAGGGCTAAGCACCGGGGAGCTGTTTTTT.

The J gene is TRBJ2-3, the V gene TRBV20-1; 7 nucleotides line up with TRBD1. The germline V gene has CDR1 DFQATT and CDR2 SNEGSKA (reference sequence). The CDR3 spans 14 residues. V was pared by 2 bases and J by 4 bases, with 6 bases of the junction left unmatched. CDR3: CSARPTGVPDTQYF. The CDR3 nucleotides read TGCAGTGCTAGACCAACAGGGGTTCCAGATACGCAGTATTTT.

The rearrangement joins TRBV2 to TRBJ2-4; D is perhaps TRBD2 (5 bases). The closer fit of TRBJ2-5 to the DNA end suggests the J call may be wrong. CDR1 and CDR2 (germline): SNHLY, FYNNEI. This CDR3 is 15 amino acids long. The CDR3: CASSALETGKETQYF. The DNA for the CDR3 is TGTGCCAGCAGCGCACTCGAGACGGGAAAAGAGACCCAGTACTTC.

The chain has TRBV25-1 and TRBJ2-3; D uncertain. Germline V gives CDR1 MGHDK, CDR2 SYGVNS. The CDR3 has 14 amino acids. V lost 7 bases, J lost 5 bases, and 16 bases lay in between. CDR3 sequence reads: CASTSESGLDTQYF. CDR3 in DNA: TGTGCCAGCACCTCGGAGTCCGGGCTAGATACGCAGTATTTT.

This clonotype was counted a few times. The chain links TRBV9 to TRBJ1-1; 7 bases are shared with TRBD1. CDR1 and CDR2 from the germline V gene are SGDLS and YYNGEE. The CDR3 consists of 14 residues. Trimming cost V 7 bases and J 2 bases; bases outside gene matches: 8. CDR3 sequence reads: CASSGGDSNTEAFF. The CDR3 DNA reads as TGTGCCAGCTCGGGAGGGGACAGTAACACTGAAGCTTTCTTT.

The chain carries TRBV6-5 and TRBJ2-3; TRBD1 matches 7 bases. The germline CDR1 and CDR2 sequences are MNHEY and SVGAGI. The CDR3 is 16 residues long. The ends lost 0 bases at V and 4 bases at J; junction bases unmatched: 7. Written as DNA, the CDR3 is TGTGCCAGCAGTTACTCGCGACAGGGTACGGCAGATACGCAGTATTTT. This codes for CASSYSRQGTADTQYF.

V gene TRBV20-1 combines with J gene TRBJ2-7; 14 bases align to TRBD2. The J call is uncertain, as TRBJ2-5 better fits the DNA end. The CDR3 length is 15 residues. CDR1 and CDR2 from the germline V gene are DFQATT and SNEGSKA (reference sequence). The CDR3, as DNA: TGCAGTGCTAAAAAAGGGACTAGCGGGAGAGAGACCCAGTACTTC. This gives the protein CSAKKGTSGRETQYF.

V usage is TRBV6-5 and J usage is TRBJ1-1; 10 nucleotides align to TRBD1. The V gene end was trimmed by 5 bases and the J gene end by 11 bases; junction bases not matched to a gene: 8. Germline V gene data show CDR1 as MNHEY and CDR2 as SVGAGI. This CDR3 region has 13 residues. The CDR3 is CASSGRDRGPAFF. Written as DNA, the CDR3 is TGTGCCAGCAGTGGAAGGGACAGGGGCCCCGCTTTCTTT.

The DNA of the CDR3 is TGTGCCACCAGTGATAATCCCGAGGATACGCAGTATTTT. Translating it yields CATSDNPEDTQYF. This chain connects TRBV24-1 to TRBJ2-3; no clear D. The V end was cut by 3 bases, the J end by 6 bases, with 9 bases between. This CDR3 is built from 13 residues. Germline assignment: CDR1 KGHDR and CDR2 SFDVKD.

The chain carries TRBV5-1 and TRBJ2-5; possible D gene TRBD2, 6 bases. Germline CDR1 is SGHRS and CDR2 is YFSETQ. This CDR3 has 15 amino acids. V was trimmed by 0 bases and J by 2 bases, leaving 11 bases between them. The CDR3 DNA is TGCGCCAGCAGCTTGGACGGACTACAGCAAGAGACCCAGTACTTC. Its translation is CASSLDGLQQETQYF.

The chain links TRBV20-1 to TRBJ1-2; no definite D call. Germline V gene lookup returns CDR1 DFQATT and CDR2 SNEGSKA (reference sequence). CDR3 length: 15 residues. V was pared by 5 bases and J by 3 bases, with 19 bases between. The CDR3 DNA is TGCAGTGCTCGAAGGACGGCAATTGGGGACTATGGCTACACCTTC. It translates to CSARRTAIGDYGYTF.

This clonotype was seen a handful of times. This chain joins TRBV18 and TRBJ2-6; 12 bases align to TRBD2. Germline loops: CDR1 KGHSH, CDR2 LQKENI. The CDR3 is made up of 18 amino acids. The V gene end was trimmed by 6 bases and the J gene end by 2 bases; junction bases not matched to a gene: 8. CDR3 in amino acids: CASSPGLAGTTGANVLTF. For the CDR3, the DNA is TGTGCCAGCTCGCCCGGACTAGCGGGAACTACTGGGGCCAACGTCCTGACTTTC.

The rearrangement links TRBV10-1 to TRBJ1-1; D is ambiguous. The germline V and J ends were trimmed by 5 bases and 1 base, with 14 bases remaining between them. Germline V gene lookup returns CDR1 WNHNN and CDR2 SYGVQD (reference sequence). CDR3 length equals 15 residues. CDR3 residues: CASSPGPTPNTEAFF. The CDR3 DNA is TGCGCCAGCAGTCCGGGCCCGACTCCGAACACTGAAGCTTTCTTT.

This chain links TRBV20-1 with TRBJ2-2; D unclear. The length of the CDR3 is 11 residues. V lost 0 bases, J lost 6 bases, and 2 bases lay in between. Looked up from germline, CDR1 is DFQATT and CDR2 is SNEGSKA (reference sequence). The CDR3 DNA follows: TGCAGTGCTAGAGAGTCCGGGGAGCTGTTTTTT. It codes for CSARESGELFF.

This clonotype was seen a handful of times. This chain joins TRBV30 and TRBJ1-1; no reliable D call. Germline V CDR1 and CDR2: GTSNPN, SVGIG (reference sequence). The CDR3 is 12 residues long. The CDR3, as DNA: TGTGTTCACGTCGGGTCCTTCACTGAAGCTTTCTTT. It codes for CVHVGSFTEAFF.

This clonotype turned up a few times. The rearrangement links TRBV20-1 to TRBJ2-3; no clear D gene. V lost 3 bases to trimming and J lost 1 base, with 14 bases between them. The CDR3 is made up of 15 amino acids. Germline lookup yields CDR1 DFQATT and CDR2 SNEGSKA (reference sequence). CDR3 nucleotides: TGCAGTGCTAGGGGCTCTGGCTACCGCACAGATACGCAGTATTTT. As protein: CSARGSGYRTDTQYF.

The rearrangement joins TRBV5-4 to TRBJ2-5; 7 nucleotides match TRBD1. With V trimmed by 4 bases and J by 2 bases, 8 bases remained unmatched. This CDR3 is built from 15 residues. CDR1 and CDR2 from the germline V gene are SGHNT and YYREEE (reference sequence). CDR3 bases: TGTGCCAGCAGCCATGTAGACAGGGAACAAGAGACCCAGTACTTC. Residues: CASSHVDREQETQYF.

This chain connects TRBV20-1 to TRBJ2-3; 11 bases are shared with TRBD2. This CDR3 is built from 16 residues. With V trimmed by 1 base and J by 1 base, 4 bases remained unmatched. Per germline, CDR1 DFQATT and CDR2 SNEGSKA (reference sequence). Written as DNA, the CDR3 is TGCAGTGCTAGAGTTGGTAGCGGGGGGGGCACAGATACGCAGTATTTT. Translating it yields CSARVGSGGGTDTQYF.

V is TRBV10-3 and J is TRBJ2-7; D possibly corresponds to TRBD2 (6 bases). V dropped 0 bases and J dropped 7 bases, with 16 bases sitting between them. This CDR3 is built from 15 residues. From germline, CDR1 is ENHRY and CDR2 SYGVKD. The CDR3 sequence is CAISESGSGDNEQYF. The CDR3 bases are TGTGCCATCAGTGAGTCGGGTAGCGGAGACAATGAGCAGTACTTC.

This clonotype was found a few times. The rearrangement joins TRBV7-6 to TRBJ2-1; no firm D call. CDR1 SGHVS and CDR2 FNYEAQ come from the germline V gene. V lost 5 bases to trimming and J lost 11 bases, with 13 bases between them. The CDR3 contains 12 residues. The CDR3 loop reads CASSATRPQQFF. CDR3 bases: TGTGCCAGCAGCGCTACAAGACCCCAGCAGTTCTTC.

The CDR3 DNA follows: TGTGCCAGCAGCTTGGGACCTCCCGGGACAGGGGGGAAGAACACTGAAGCTTTCTTT. This gives the protein CASSLGPPGTGGKNTEAFF. This chain joins TRBV5-4 and TRBJ1-1, with 11 positions matching TRBD1. Germline-derived CDR1 and CDR2 are SGHNT and YYREEE (reference sequence). This CDR3 is 19 amino acids long. Trimming at V came to 0 bases and at J to 1 base, leaving 11 bases not matched to a gene.

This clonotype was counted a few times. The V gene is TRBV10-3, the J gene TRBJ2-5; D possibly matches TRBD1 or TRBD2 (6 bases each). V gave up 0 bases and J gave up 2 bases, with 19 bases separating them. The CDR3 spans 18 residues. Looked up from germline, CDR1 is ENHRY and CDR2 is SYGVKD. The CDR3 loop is CAISESSPGAGLQETQYF. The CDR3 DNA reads TGTGCCATCAGTGAGTCTTCCCCAGGGGCGGGGCTACAAGAGACCCAGTACTTC.